This is a list of T cell receptor beta chains from one sample in a study of CD8 T cells in ankylosing spondylitis. TCRdb fed the 5' RACE reads into MiXCR, producing one record per CDR3 protein. The sample gives roughly 240,000 distinct CDR3 sequences, approximately 7.6% of which show up once; 4.8% is in the top ten. Sequencing was carried out using blood, either unsorted or a sorted T cell fraction (not recorded which). These receptors were obtained from a female donor with ankylosing spondylitis or in good health (not recorded which). Each CDR3 is given with its conserved first and last residue. D genes are given only for firm matches. Where a row states a size, it is once, few, many or the class of an expanded clone; other rows omit it.

V gene: TRBV20-1; CDR3 length: 18; D gene: TRBD2; clone size: many; J gene: TRBJ2-3; CDR3 DNA: TGCAGTGCTAGAGATCGGCGGACTAGCGGGAGAGTAACAGATACGCAGTATTTT; CDR3 protein: CSARDRRTSGRVTDTQYF
V gene: TRBV20-1; CDR3 length: 15; D gene: TRBD1; clone size: few; J gene: TRBJ2-7; CDR3 DNA: TGCAGTGCTAGAGATTTTAGGACAGGGGGCGACGAGCAGTACTTC; CDR3 protein: CSARDFRTGGDEQYF
V gene: TRBV29-1; CDR3 length: 12; D gene: NA; clone size: many; J gene: TRBJ2-7; CDR3 DNA: TGCAGCGTAGGGGACTTTACCTACGAGCAGTACTTC; CDR3 protein: CSVGDFTYEQYF
V gene: TRBV3-1; CDR3 length: 13; D gene: NA; clone size: NA; J gene: TRBJ2-5; CDR3 DNA: TGTGCCAGCAGCCAAGAGGGCCAAGAGACCCAGTACTTC; CDR3 protein: CASSQEGQETQYF
V gene: TRBV30; CDR3 length: 14; D gene: TRBD1; clone size: many; J gene: TRBJ2-7; CDR3 DNA: TGTGCCTGGAGGGGTCATAAGGGGGCAGACGAGCAGTACTTC; CDR3 protein: CAWRGHKGADEQYF
V gene: TRBV7-2; CDR3 length: 16; D gene: NA; clone size: many; J gene: TRBJ2-7; CDR3 DNA: TGTGCCAGCAGCTTAGAGACGGACCACCAACCCTACGAGCAGTACTTC; CDR3 protein: CASSLETDHQPYEQYF
V gene: TRBV19; CDR3 length: 15; D gene: NA; clone size: many; J gene: TRBJ1-5; CDR3 DNA: TGTGCCAGTAGTTCTGCCAGGAAAAGTAATCAGCCCCAGCATTTT; CDR3 protein: CASSSARKSNQPQHF
V gene: TRBV7-9; CDR3 length: 16; D gene: TRBD1; clone size: many; J gene: TRBJ1-1; CDR3 DNA: TGTGCCAGCAGCTCGGGGGACAGGGGAATGGGGACTGAAGCTTTCTTT; CDR3 protein: CASSSGDRGMGTEAFF
V gene: TRBV20-1; CDR3 length: 15; D gene: NA; clone size: many; J gene: TRBJ1-5; CDR3 DNA: TGCAGTGCGGGAGGGCAGCCCTATAGCAATCAGCCCCAGCATTTT; CDR3 protein: CSAGGQPYSNQPQHF
V gene: TRBV30; CDR3 length: 12; D gene: NA; clone size: many; J gene: TRBJ2-1; CDR3 DNA: TGTGCCTGGGATAGGAGTTTCAATGAGCAGTTCTTC; CDR3 protein: CAWDRSFNEQFF
V gene: TRBV11-1; CDR3 length: 18; D gene: TRBD2; clone size: NA; J gene: TRBJ2-5; CDR3 DNA: TGTGCCAGCAGCTCGATGACTAGCGGGAGGACCATCCAAGAGACCCAGTACTTC; CDR3 protein: CASSSMTSGRTIQETQYF
V gene: TRBV4-3; CDR3 length: 17; D gene: NA; clone size: many; J gene: TRBJ2-1; CDR3 DNA: TGCGCCAGCAGCCAAGGGTGGAGAGGAGGACCCTACAATGAGCAGTTCTTC; CDR3 protein: CASSQGWRGGPYNEQFF
V gene: TRBV20-1; CDR3 length: 15; D gene: NA; clone size: many; J gene: TRBJ1-4; CDR3 DNA: TGCAGTGCTCAAGAAAGAGCCGCCGGTAATGAAAAACTGTTTTTT; CDR3 protein: CSAQERAAGNEKLFF
V gene: TRBV21-1; CDR3 length: 18; D gene: NA; clone size: many; J gene: TRBJ2-7; CDR3 DNA: TGTGCCAGCAACAAGTTGGGGGAGGGGACAGGGTCGACCTACGAGCAGTACTTC; CDR3 protein: CASNKLGEGTGSTYEQYF
V gene: TRBV7-9; CDR3 length: 16; D gene: TRBD2; clone size: many; J gene: TRBJ2-3; CDR3 DNA: TGTGCCAGCAGCTTAGCGGTGCGGGAGAAGGGAGATACGCAGTATTTT; CDR3 protein: CASSLAVREKGDTQYF
V gene: TRBV30; CDR3 length: 15; D gene: TRBD1; clone size: many; J gene: TRBJ1-2; CDR3 DNA: TGTGCCTGGACCCGCCCCGGGACAGTGAATAATGGCTACACCTTC; CDR3 protein: CAWTRPGTVNNGYTF
V gene: TRBV12-3/TRBV12-4; CDR3 length: 12; D gene: NA; clone size: NA; J gene: TRBJ1-2; CDR3 DNA: TGTGCCTGCTACAGGGTTAACTATGGCTACACCTTC; CDR3 protein: CACYRVNYGYTF
V gene: TRBV5-1; CDR3 length: 16; D gene: NA; clone size: many; J gene: TRBJ1-3; CDR3 DNA: TGCGCCAGCAGCTTGGGGCACGAGAGCTCTGGAAACACCATATATTTT; CDR3 protein: CASSLGHESSGNTIYF
V gene: TRBV20-1; CDR3 length: 14; D gene: TRBD1; clone size: many; J gene: TRBJ2-7; CDR3 DNA: TGCAGTGCCAGAACACTAGGGGGCCTGGACGAGCAGTACTTC; CDR3 protein: CSARTLGGLDEQYF
V gene: TRBV5-1; CDR3 length: 14; D gene: NA; clone size: many; J gene: TRBJ2-7; CDR3 DNA: TGCGCCAGCAGCTTGTGGGGAGACGGCTACGAGCAGTACTTC; CDR3 protein: CASSLWGDGYEQYF
V gene: TRBV5-6; CDR3 length: 15; D gene: TRBD1; clone size: many; J gene: TRBJ1-5; CDR3 DNA: TGTGCCAGCCATAAACAGGGGGCGGGCAATCAGCCCCAGCATTTT; CDR3 protein: CASHKQGAGNQPQHF
V gene: TRBV5-8; CDR3 length: 13; D gene: NA; clone size: NA; J gene: TRBJ2-7; CDR3 DNA: TGTGCCAGCGCCCGCCCAAGCCCTTCTGAGGAGTACTTC; CDR3 protein: CASARPSPSEEYF
V gene: TRBV6-2/TRBV6-3; CDR3 length: 16; D gene: NA; clone size: many; J gene: TRBJ2-3; CDR3 DNA: TGTGCCAGCAACCGCGCTGTACCTTCTACCGCAGATACGCAGTATTTT; CDR3 protein: CASNRAVPSTADTQYF
V gene: TRBV3-1; CDR3 length: 16; D gene: TRBD1; clone size: many; J gene: TRBJ1-1; CDR3 DNA: TGTGCCAGCAGCCGTGGACAGGCGGGGGTGAACACTGAAGCTTTCTTT; CDR3 protein: CASSRGQAGVNTEAFF
V gene: TRBV30; CDR3 length: 11; D gene: NA; clone size: many; J gene: TRBJ2-7; CDR3 DNA: TGTGCCTGGAAAAACAGCTACGAGCAGTACTTC; CDR3 protein: CAWKNSYEQYF
V gene: TRBV6-1; CDR3 length: 15; D gene: TRBD1; clone size: many; J gene: TRBJ2-7; CDR3 DNA: TGTGCCAGCAGATCTCTGGGGCAGGGGGCATACGAGCAGTACTTC; CDR3 protein: CASRSLGQGAYEQYF
V gene: TRBV30; CDR3 length: 12; D gene: NA; clone size: many; J gene: TRBJ2-2; CDR3 DNA: TGTGCCTGGGATAGGTTTGCCGGGGAGCTGTTTTTT; CDR3 protein: CAWDRFAGELFF
V gene: TRBV4-2; CDR3 length: 15; D gene: TRBD2; clone size: many; J gene: TRBJ2-7; CDR3 DNA: TGTGCCAGCAGCCAGCGGACTAGCGGGAAGTACGAGCAGTACTTC; CDR3 protein: CASSQRTSGKYEQYF
V gene: TRBV24-1; CDR3 length: 13; D gene: NA; clone size: NA; J gene: TRBJ2-5; CDR3 DNA: TGTGCCACCAGTGATGAGACGACCGAGACCCAGTACTTC; CDR3 protein: CATSDETTETQYF
V gene: TRBV12-3/TRBV12-4; CDR3 length: 17; D gene: TRBD2; clone size: many; J gene: TRBJ2-1; CDR3 DNA: TGTGCCAGCAGTTCGCGAGCGGGGTCCTCCTCCTACAATGAGCAGTTCTTC; CDR3 protein: CASSSRAGSSSYNEQFF
V gene: TRBV2; CDR3 length: 16; D gene: TRBD1; clone size: many; J gene: TRBJ1-1; CDR3 DNA: TGTGCCAGCAGTGAAGAGGGGGGACAGCTTTACACTGAAGCTTTCTTT; CDR3 protein: CASSEEGGQLYTEAFF
V gene: TRBV20-1; CDR3 length: 12; D gene: NA; clone size: many; J gene: TRBJ2-1; CDR3 DNA: TGCAGTGCTAGCCGTCGGAAAAATGAGCAGTTCTTC; CDR3 protein: CSASRRKNEQFF
V gene: TRBV7-2; CDR3 length: 18; D gene: TRBD2; clone size: NA; J gene: TRBJ2-1; CDR3 DNA: TGTGCCAGCAGCTTAGCGGCCCCTAGCGGGAGAGGTTCCAATGAGCAGTTCTTC; CDR3 protein: CASSLAAPSGRGSNEQFF
V gene: TRBV29-1; CDR3 length: 12; D gene: TRBD1; clone size: many; J gene: TRBJ1-1; CDR3 DNA: TGCAGCGTGCGGACAGGATCCACTGAAGCTTTCTTT; CDR3 protein: CSVRTGSTEAFF
V gene: TRBV7-9; CDR3 length: 14; D gene: NA; clone size: few; J gene: TRBJ1-1; CDR3 DNA: TGTGCCAGCAGCTTAAGGGGACATAACACTGAAGCTTTCTTT; CDR3 protein: CASSLRGHNTEAFF
V gene: TRBV7-2; CDR3 length: 15; D gene: NA; clone size: many; J gene: TRBJ1-3; CDR3 DNA: TGTGCCAGCAGACCTACTCGAGGCTCTGGAAACACCATATATTTT; CDR3 protein: CASRPTRGSGNTIYF
V gene: TRBV20-1; CDR3 length: 15; D gene: TRBD2; clone size: NA; J gene: TRBJ2-3; CDR3 DNA: TGCTTTGCCACCCACCTAGCGGGAGATTTAGATACGCAGTATTTT; CDR3 protein: CFATHLAGDLDTQYF
V gene: TRBV6-5; CDR3 length: 14; D gene: TRBD1; clone size: many; J gene: TRBJ1-2; CDR3 DNA: TGTGCCAGCAGGTACAGACGACAGGGTCTCGGCTACACCTTC; CDR3 protein: CASRYRRQGLGYTF
V gene: TRBV12-3/TRBV12-4; CDR3 length: 21; D gene: NA; clone size: many; J gene: TRBJ2-2; CDR3 DNA: TGTGCCAGCAGTTTACCGCCCCTACCCCGGGAAGAGGTGGGAGGCAACGGGGAGCTGTTTTTT; CDR3 protein: CASSLPPLPREEVGGNGELFF
V gene: TRBV28; CDR3 length: 14; D gene: NA; clone size: many; J gene: TRBJ2-7; CDR3 DNA: TGTGCCAGCAGTCCCAACAGGGTGTGGTACGAGCAGTACTTC; CDR3 protein: CASSPNRVWYEQYF
V gene: TRBV7-9; CDR3 length: 16; D gene: TRBD1; clone size: few; J gene: TRBJ1-4; CDR3 DNA: TGTGCCAGCAGCTTCCCGGGACAGGGGACTAATGAAAAACTGTTTTTT; CDR3 protein: CASSFPGQGTNEKLFF
V gene: TRBV7-2; CDR3 length: 16; D gene: NA; clone size: NA; J gene: TRBJ1-1; CDR3 DNA: TGTGCCAGCAGCTTAGGTTCCGACGGAATGAACACTGAAGCTTTCTTT; CDR3 protein: CASSLGSDGMNTEAFF
V gene: TRBV7-2; CDR3 length: 17; D gene: TRBD2; clone size: many; J gene: TRBJ2-4; CDR3 DNA: TGTGCCAGCAGCTTTATAACGGGCGGGAGGGCCACCAACATTCAGTACTTC; CDR3 protein: CASSFITGGRATNIQYF
V gene: TRBV4-3; CDR3 length: 13; D gene: NA; clone size: many; J gene: TRBJ2-1; CDR3 DNA: TGCGCCAGCAGCCCAAGGCCTTACAATGAGCAGTTCTTC; CDR3 protein: CASSPRPYNEQFF
V gene: TRBV5-1; CDR3 length: 16; D gene: TRBD1; clone size: many; J gene: TRBJ1-1; CDR3 DNA: TGCGCCAGCAGCTTGGCAAGGGGACAGGGGGCGACTGAAGCTTTCTTT; CDR3 protein: CASSLARGQGATEAFF
V gene: TRBV29-1; CDR3 length: 13; D gene: TRBD2; clone size: many; J gene: TRBJ2-2; CDR3 DNA: TGCAGCGTTACTAGCGGGGGGGTCGGGGAGCTGTTTTTT; CDR3 protein: CSVTSGGVGELFF
V gene: TRBV15; CDR3 length: 15; D gene: NA; clone size: many; J gene: TRBJ2-1; CDR3 DNA: TGTGCCACCAGCAGGCGATTGGGCTCCTACAATGAGCAGTTCTTC; CDR3 protein: CATSRRLGSYNEQFF
V gene: TRBV9; CDR3 length: 15; D gene: NA; clone size: many; J gene: TRBJ2-3; CDR3 DNA: TGTGCCAGCAGCGTAACCCGGGACTCCCCAGATACGCAGTATTTT; CDR3 protein: CASSVTRDSPDTQYF
V gene: TRBV4-3; CDR3 length: 18; D gene: TRBD2; clone size: many; J gene: TRBJ2-3; CDR3 DNA: TGCGCCAGCAGCCAAGATCGACTAGCGGGAGGCCACCTTAAGGCGCAGTATTTT; CDR3 protein: CASSQDRLAGGHLKAQYF
V gene: TRBV10-3; CDR3 length: 11; D gene: NA; clone size: NA; J gene: TRBJ2-1; CDR3 DNA: TGTGCCATCAGCGCCGACACTGAGCAGTTCTTC; CDR3 protein: CAISADTEQFF
V gene: TRBV28; CDR3 length: 14; D gene: NA; clone size: many; J gene: TRBJ1-2; CDR3 DNA: TGTGCCAGCAGTTTACCCCACAGAAACTATGGCTACACCTTC; CDR3 protein: CASSLPHRNYGYTF
V gene: TRBV20-1; CDR3 length: 13; D gene: TRBD2; clone size: NA; J gene: TRBJ2-1; CDR3 DNA: TGCAGTGCTAGCCTAGCGGGAGTGGGAGAGCAGTTCTTC; CDR3 protein: CSASLAGVGEQFF